What follows are 10 T cell receptor beta chains derived from one specimen sequenced in a study of Ad26.COV2.S vaccination and SARS-CoV-2 variants. Treatment noted: over 15 received Ad26.COV2.S at low or high dose, single or two shots; several received placebo; per-sample allocation not given. Sampling occurred on day 63 after the first vaccine or placebo injection. The method was immunoSEQ multiplex PCR; TCRdb's version includes in-frame clones alone and lacks a portion of them. The sample shows about 400,000 clones, roughly 90% of them seen only once. The sequences come from peripheral blood, collected in a trial of Ad26.COV2.S vaccine versus placebo. The receptors come from a person aged 18-65 years who received the Ad26.COV2.S COVID-19 vaccine or a placebo.

J is TRBJ1-2 and V is TRBV15; 7 bases fit TRBD1. Trimming took 5 bases from V and 3 from J; bases not matched to a gene: 3. The CDR3 is made up of 13 amino acids. Germline assignment: CDR1 LNHNV and CDR2 YYDKDF (reference sequence). The CDR3 DNA sequence: TGTGCCACCAGCTGGGACAGTGACTATGGCTACACCTTC. It codes for CATSWDSDYGYTF. The whole variable domain, filled in from reference TRBV15 and TRBJ1-2, reads DAMVIQNPRYQVTQFGKPVTLSCSQTLNHNVMYWYQQKSSQAPKLLFHYYDKDFNNEADTPDNFQSRRPNTSFCFLDIRSPGLGDTAMYLCATSWDSDYGYTFGSGTRLTVV.

The genes are TRBV6-1 and TRBJ1-1; the match to TRBD1 covers 10 bases. Germline CDR1 reads MNHNS; CDR2 reads SASEGT. This CDR3 spans 16 amino acids. V lost 4 bases to trimming and J lost 0 bases; unmatched junction nucleotides: 5. For the CDR3, the DNA is TGTGCCAGCAGTGTAGGGACAGGGGCGGTGAACACTGAAGCTTTCTTT. Its protein product is CASSVGTGAVNTEAFF.

Concerning this clone itself: This same CDR3 is encoded by further DNA sequences in the sample. The J gene is TRBJ2-7, the V gene TRBV19, with D possibly matching TRBD1 (6 bases). Germline V CDR1 and CDR2: LNHDA, SQIVND (reference sequence). Trimming removed 10 bases from V and 0 bases from J, with 10 bases in between. The CDR3 is made up of 12 amino acids. In nucleotides, the CDR3 is TGTGCCACCAAACAGGGCTCCTACGAGCAGTACTTC. Its protein product is CATKQGSYEQYF.

The chain employs TRBV27 and TRBJ1-1; 9 nucleotides agree with TRBD1. This CDR3 has 15 residues. Trimming took 2 bases from V and 5 from J; bases not matched to a gene: 6. Germline V gene lookup returns CDR1 MNHEY and CDR2 SMNVEV (reference sequence). The CDR3 loop is CASSLNRGQITEAFF. CDR3 coding DNA: TGTGCCAGCAGTTTAAACAGGGGGCAGATTACTGAAGCTTTCTTT.

This chain links TRBV2 with TRBJ2-4; 8 bases are a match to TRBD1. The germline V gene encodes CDR1 SNHLY and CDR2 FYNNEI. With 6 bases clipped from V and 8 bases from J, the junction kept 9 bases outside the gene matches. The CDR3 sequence is 14 residues long. CDR3 sequence (DNA): TGTGCCAGCAGCGTAGACAGGGGATTAGACATTCAGTACTTC. It codes for CASSVDRGLDIQYF.

The chain recombines TRBV19 with TRBJ2-7; 8 bases agree with TRBD1. V shed 4 bases and J 5 bases; nucleotides not matched to a gene: 7. The CDR3 contains 14 residues. Germline V gene lookup returns CDR1 LNHDA and CDR2 SQIVND (reference sequence). The CDR3 loop is CASSSQGASNEQYF. The CDR3 DNA reads as TGTGCCAGTAGTAGCCAGGGGGCTTCGAACGAGCAGTACTTC.

Only a few counts were recorded for this clone. V is TRBV27 and J is TRBJ1-6, with D tentatively TRBD1 (6 bases). CDR3 size: 18 residues. Germline V gene data show CDR1 as MNHEY and CDR2 as SMNVEV (reference sequence). Trimming took off 0 bases at V and 2 bases at J, with 14 bases between the two ends. The CDR3 region is CASSLSLNRVTYNSPLHF. DNA of the CDR3: TGTGCCAGCAGTTTATCCCTAAACAGGGTAACCTATAATTCACCCCTCCACTTT.

The chain carries TRBV5-1 and TRBJ2-5; D perhaps matches TRBD2 (5 bases). V was clipped by 5 bases and J by 3 bases, with 8 bases between them. The germline V gene encodes CDR1 SGHRS and CDR2 YFSETQ. The length of the CDR3 is 12 residues. This CDR3 is CASRFSEETQYF. CDR3 nucleotides: TGCGCCAGCAGATTTAGCGAAGAGACCCAGTACTTC.

This clone was found many times. The V and J genes are TRBV2 and TRBJ2-3; TRBD2 aligns across 7 bases. Germline trimming cut 7 bases from V and 5 bases from J; bases unmatched to any gene: 9. From germline, CDR1 is SNHLY and CDR2 FYNNEI. The CDR3 runs 14 residues. In DNA form, the CDR3 reads TGTGCCAGCACGCTAACGGGGGGTGGAGATACGCAGTATTTT. This codes for CASTLTGGGDTQYF.

The chain carries TRBV6-2 or TRBV6-3 and TRBJ2-1; 11 bases fit TRBD2. V lost 2 bases, J lost 0 bases, and 6 bases stayed unmatched. Germline CDR1 MNHEY, CDR2 SVGEGT. This CDR3 comprises 18 residues. The CDR3 loop reads CASSYILAGGLSYNEQFF. CDR3 coding DNA: TGTGCCAGCAGTTACATCCTAGCGGGGGGCCTCTCCTACAATGAGCAGTTCTTC.